This T cell receptor (beta chain) is drawn from a study of shared clonotypes between healthy human individuals. Repertoires were generated with immunoSEQ multiplex PCR, while TCRdb's copy carries only in-frame clones and drops some. The sample has 2 million to 3 million clones, roughly 93% seen once; the top ten hold 0.36%. The study separated CD4+ cells into CD45RA+ naive and CD45RA-negative memory subsets. V was pared by 7 bases and J by 0 bases, with 13 bases between. CDR1 is SQVTM, CDR2 ANQGSEA, per germline. This CDR3 comprises 14 residues. The source is a man aged 18 to 29 in good health. Some clones in this sample may be carry-over from other donors' samples. Sequencing used naive CD4+ T cells from PBMCs. The subset is: CD45RA+ positively selected. This rearrangement joins TRBV29-1 to TRBJ2-1; perhaps TRBD2 as D (6 bases). The CDR3 loop is CSARRGSSYNEQFF. CDR3 coding DNA: TGCAGCGCTCGGCGGGGTAGCTCCTACAATGAGCAGTTCTTC.